The T cell receptor (beta chain) under discussion was sequenced for a study of blood T cell repertoires in COVID-19. Overall study: Whether acute or convalescent, the COVID-19 samples came from the United States, Italy and Spain.

The CDR3 runs 16 residues. After removal of 1 base from V and 2 bases from J, the junction contained 3 bases not matched to a gene. Germline loops: CDR1 KGHSH, CDR2 LQKENI. Under the authors' procedure: Nucleated cell counts were estimated from reference gene primer amplification. Generated by immunoSEQ multiplex PCR, the TCRdb table keeps only in-frame clones and is missing some. The V and J calls and clone size come from that table; D and trimming were worked out from the DNA. This table has 500,000 to 600,000 clones, about 88% appearing once. This chain uses TRBV18 with TRBJ2-5; 11 bases are a match to TRBD2. Sequencing used peripheral blood. The receptor's source is a woman between 50 and 59 years old with COVID-19, enrolled during active disease. DNA of the CDR3: TGTGCCAGCTCACCACGATTAGCGGGGGGGCAAGAGACCCAGTACTTC. Residues: CASSPRLAGGQETQYF. Full variable domain (rest looked up from reference TRBV18 and TRBJ2-5): NAGVMQNPRHLVRRRGQEARLRCSPMKGHSHVYWYRQLPEEGLKFMVYLQKENIIDESGMPKERFSAEFPKEGPSILRIQQVVRGDSAAYFCASSPRLAGGQETQYFGPGTRLLVL.